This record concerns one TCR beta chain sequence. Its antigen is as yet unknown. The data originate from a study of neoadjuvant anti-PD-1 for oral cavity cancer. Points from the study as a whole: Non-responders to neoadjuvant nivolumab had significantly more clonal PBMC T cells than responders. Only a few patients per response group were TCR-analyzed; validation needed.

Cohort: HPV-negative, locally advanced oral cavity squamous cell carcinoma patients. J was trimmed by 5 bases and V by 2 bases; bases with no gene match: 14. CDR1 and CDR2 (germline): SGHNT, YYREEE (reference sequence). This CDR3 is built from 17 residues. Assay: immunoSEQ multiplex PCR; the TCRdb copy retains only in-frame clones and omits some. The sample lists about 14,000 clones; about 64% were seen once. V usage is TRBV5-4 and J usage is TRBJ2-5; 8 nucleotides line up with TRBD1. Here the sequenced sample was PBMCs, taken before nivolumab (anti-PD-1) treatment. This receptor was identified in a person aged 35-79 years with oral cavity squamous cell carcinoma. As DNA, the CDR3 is TGTGCCAGCAGCTTCGGGCTCTGGACAGGGAGTTCGGAGACCCAGTACTTC. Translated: CASSFGLWTGSSETQYF. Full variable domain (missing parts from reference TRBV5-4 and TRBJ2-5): ETGVTQSPTHLIKTRGQQVTLRCSSQSGHNTVSWYQQALGQGPQFIFQYYREEENGRGNFPPRFSGLQFPNYSSELNVNALELDDSALYLCASSFGLWTGSSETQYFGPGTRLLVL.